These 30 T cell receptor beta chains were all obtained from the same sample, sequenced in a study of T cell responses to AZD1222 COVID-19 vaccine. Some clones are missing from TCRdb's copy, which holds only in-frame ones; the method was immunoSEQ multiplex PCR. The sample records about 100,000 clones, more than 75% being singletons. The material was peripheral blood, obtained on day 0 of AZD1222 vaccination. Receptors originate from an adult in good health.

This chain links TRBV19 with TRBJ2-2; 8 bases align to TRBD1. CDR3 length: 14 residues. Germline V gene data show CDR1 as LNHDA and CDR2 as SQIVND (reference sequence). Trimming cost V 3 bases and J 7 bases; bases outside gene matches: 4. The CDR3 region is CASSMDRESGELFF. DNA of the CDR3: TGTGCCAGTAGTATGGACAGGGAGAGCGGGGAGCTGTTTTTT.

This chain links TRBV19 with TRBJ1-1, with D unclear. Trimming cost V 5 bases and J 3 bases, with 16 bases left between them. Germline V gene sequence: CDR1 LNHDA, CDR2 SQIVND (reference sequence). CDR3 length: 15 amino acids. CDR3 in DNA: TGTGCCAGTAGTCCCCCCCGGCCCCTAGACACTGAAGCTTTCTTT. As protein: CASSPPRPLDTEAFF.

This chain links TRBV5-1 with TRBJ1-1; unclear D gene. The CDR3 runs to 13 residues. V lost 1 base, J lost 7 bases, and 11 bases lay in between. From germline, CDR1 is SGHRS and CDR2 YFSETQ. CDR3 sequence reads: CASSLSELSEAFF. The DNA of the CDR3 is TGCGCCAGCAGCTTGAGTGAGTTAAGTGAAGCTTTCTTT.

J is TRBJ2-2 and V is TRBV27; D gene uncertain. Germline loops: CDR1 MNHEY, CDR2 SMNVEV (reference sequence). The CDR3 spans 13 residues. Trimming shortened V by 5 bases and J by 6 bases, and 10 bases separated the two germline ends. The CDR3 sequence is CASSPRLAGELFF. CDR3 coding DNA: TGTGCCAGCAGTCCAAGGCTAGCCGGGGAGCTGTTTTTT.

This rearrangement joins TRBV4-2 to TRBJ2-1; 9 bases match TRBD2. The V and J ends lost 4 bases and 4 bases, in that order; junction bases with no gene match: 11. This CDR3 comprises 17 residues. Germline V gene sequence: CDR1 LGHNA, CDR2 YNFKEQ. Written as DNA, the CDR3 is TGTGCCAGCAGCCCGTATACGGGACTAGCTGGTTACAATGAGCAGTTCTTC. It translates to CASSPYTGLAGYNEQFF.

This chain links TRBV7-2 with TRBJ1-3, with no clear D. The CDR3 totals 15 residues. Trimming shortened V by 1 base and J by 0 bases, and 7 bases separated the two germline ends. CDR1 is SGHTA and CDR2 is FQGNSA in the germline V gene. This CDR3 is CASSLGLSSGNTIYF. CDR3 DNA sequence: TGTGCCAGCAGCTTAGGGCTGAGCTCTGGAAACACCATATATTTT.

The rearrangement links TRBV10-3 to TRBJ1-5; D is ambiguous. CDR1 is ENHRY, CDR2 SYGVKD, per germline. CDR3 size: 13 residues. Trimming removed 4 bases at V and 10 bases at J, with 14 bases between. The CDR3 loop is CAISVEQRDPQHF. The DNA for the CDR3 is TGTGCCATCAGTGTAGAACAGCGGGATCCCCAGCATTTT.

V and J are TRBV4-1 and TRBJ2-5; D remains unclear. The CDR3 length is 16 residues. V lost 5 bases, J lost 4 bases, and 20 bases lay in between. From germline, CDR1 is MGHRA and CDR2 YSYEKL. CDR3 nucleotides: TGCGCCAGCAGCTATTCCGGGTCCTATGTCGGAGAGACCCAGTACTTC. This translates into CASSYSGSYVGETQYF.

This sequence joins TRBV10-3 and TRBJ1-1, with 9 bases that match TRBD1. V was clipped by 4 bases and J by 5 bases; unmatched bases: 11. Germline V gene data show CDR1 as ENHRY and CDR2 as SYGVKD. CDR3 length: 16 amino acids. This CDR3 is CAISATRQGERTEAFF. The CDR3 DNA reads TGTGCCATCAGTGCGACGCGACAGGGGGAGAGGACTGAAGCTTTCTTT.

This chain joins TRBV28 and TRBJ1-6; 8 bases line up with TRBD1. The V and J ends lost 7 bases and 6 bases, in that order; junction bases with no gene match: 8. This CDR3 has 15 amino acids. Germline values: CDR1 MDHEN, CDR2 SYDVKM. DNA of the CDR3: TGTGCCAGCACCGGGGGGACAGGCCCTAATTCACCCCTCCACTTT. It codes for CASTGGTGPNSPLHF. The variable domain in full, with the rest retrieved from reference TRBV28 and TRBJ1-6, is DVKVTQSSRYLVKRTGEKVFLECVQDMDHENMFWYRQDPGLGLRLIYFSYDVKMKEKGDIPEGYSVSREKKERFSLILESASTNQTSMYLCASTGGTGPNSPLHFGNGTRLTVT.

This chain links TRBV3-1 (or the pseudogene TRBV3-2) with TRBJ1-1; no clear D gene. Deletions cut 1 base from V and 5 bases from J, with 14 bases between. This CDR3 region has 15 residues. From germline, CDR1 is LGHDT and CDR2 YNNKEL (reference sequence). CDR3 amino acids: CASSQGSWFVTEAFF. Written as DNA, the CDR3 is TGTGCCAGCAGCCAAGGATCGTGGTTTGTGACTGAAGCTTTCTTT.

The rearrangement uses TRBV7-8 and TRBJ1-2, with unresolved D. Trimming took 3 bases from V and 5 from J, leaving 10 bases between them. Germline V gene sequence: CDR1 SGHVS, CDR2 FQNEAQ. The CDR3 is made up of 13 amino acids. The CDR3 region has the DNA TGTGCCAGCAGCTTCGGACTTACTTATGGCTACACCTTC. Protein product: CASSFGLTYGYTF.

The chain combines TRBV25-1 with TRBJ1-1; D gene ambiguous. V was cut by 4 bases and J by 1 base, with 7 bases left in between. CDR3 length: 13 amino acids. Germline CDR1 reads MGHDK; CDR2 reads SYGVNS. This chain's CDR3 is CASSARSNTEAFF. DNA of the CDR3: TGTGCCAGCAGTGCTCGGTCGAACACTGAAGCTTTCTTT. The full variable domain, rest sourced from reference TRBV25-1 and TRBJ1-1, is EADIYQTPRYLVIGTGKKITLECSQTMGHDKMYWYQQDPGMELHLIHYSYGVNSTEKGDLSSESTVSRIRTEHFPLTLESARPSHTSQYLCASSARSNTEAFFGQGTRLTVV.

The chain couples TRBV5-1 to TRBJ1-3, with TRBD1 matching over 9 bases. CDR1 and CDR2 (germline): SGHRS, YFSETQ. The CDR3 loop spans 15 amino acids. Trimming cost V 4 bases and J 3 bases; bases outside gene matches: 5. The CDR3 is CASSRRTGDGNTIYF. In DNA, the CDR3 is TGCGCCAGCAGCAGACGGACAGGGGATGGAAACACCATATATTTT.

This chain uses TRBV30 with TRBJ2-7; D unclear. The CDR3 extends over 12 amino acids. CDR1 and CDR2 (germline): GTSNPN, SVGIG (reference sequence). Trimming took 2 bases from V and 3 from J, leaving 8 bases between them. CDR3 region: CAWSLGVYEQYF. The CDR3 DNA is TGTGCCTGGAGTTTGGGCGTCTACGAGCAGTACTTC.

This clone was seen only a few times. This sequence joins TRBV11-2 and TRBJ1-6, with 9 nucleotides matching TRBD1. The CDR3 is made up of 16 amino acids. V trimming: 3 bases; J trimming: 8 bases; junction bases outside the gene matches: 8. The V gene's germline CDR1 is SGHAT and CDR2 FQNNGV. The CDR3 DNA reads TGTGCCAGCAGCTTTGGCCAACAGGGGGCTCATTCACCCCTCCACTTT. Amino acid sequence: CASSFGQQGAHSPLHF.

The chain couples TRBV2 to TRBJ2-7; D ambiguous. This CDR3 has 12 amino acids. V dropped 8 bases and J dropped 3 bases, with 11 bases sitting between them. Per the germline V gene, CDR1 is SNHLY and CDR2 is FYNNEI. The chain's CDR3 is CASGDTHYEQYF. The CDR3, as DNA: TGTGCCAGCGGCGATACACACTACGAGCAGTACTTC.

The chain links TRBV6-6 to TRBJ1-5; D ambiguous. The CDR3 has 15 residues. The germline V gene encodes CDR1 MNHNY and CDR2 SVGAGI (reference sequence). Trimming removed 7 bases from V and 6 bases from J, with 19 bases in between. CDR3 region: CASTTQGRSAQPQHF. The DNA of the CDR3 is TGTGCCAGCACCACACAAGGACGCTCGGCTCAGCCCCAGCATTTT.

This clone was seen once. J is TRBJ1-2 and V is TRBV28, with TRBD1 as a possible D gene (5 bases). Germline CDR1 and CDR2: MDHEN and SYDVKM. This CDR3 comprises 13 residues. V was clipped by 2 bases and J by 7 bases, with 11 bases between them. CDR3 region: CASSLRNRLGYTF. The CDR3 DNA follows: TGTGCCAGCAGTTTAAGAAACAGGCTTGGCTACACCTTC.

The J gene is TRBJ1-4, the V gene TRBV9; D not certain. This CDR3 contains 15 residues. Deletions cut 0 bases from V and 3 bases from J, with 9 bases between. From germline, CDR1 is SGDLS and CDR2 YYNGEE. The DNA of the CDR3 is TGTGCCAGCAGCGTAGGGGGTTCGGCTAATGAAAAACTGTTTTTT. It encodes CASSVGGSANEKLFF.

The J gene is TRBJ1-2, the V gene TRBV6-1; TRBD1 is a possible D gene (6 bases). Germline lookup yields CDR1 MNHNS and CDR2 SASEGT. The CDR3 loop spans 13 amino acids. Between the trimmed V and J ends, which lost 2 bases and 8 bases, there was a span of 12 bases. The CDR3 reads CASSEPRDTGYTF. CDR3 in DNA: TGTGCCAGCAGTGAACCCCGGGACACCGGCTACACCTTC.

The chain carries TRBV19 and TRBJ1-1; D unclear. V lost 5 bases and J lost 4, with 11 bases in between. The CDR3 loop spans 13 amino acids. Germline lookup yields CDR1 LNHDA and CDR2 SQIVND (reference sequence). CDR3 DNA: TGTGCCAGTAGTCGGTCCGGAGTCACTGAAGCTTTCTTT. Amino acid sequence: CASSRSGVTEAFF. The variable domain in full, completed from reference TRBV19 and TRBJ1-1, reads DGGITQSPKYLFRKEGQNVTLSCEQNLNHDAMYWYRQDPGQGLRLIYYSQIVNDFQKGDIAEGYSVSREKKESFPLTVTSAQKNPTAFYLCASSRSGVTEAFFGQGTRLTVV.

V is TRBV7-2 and J is TRBJ2-2, with 7 bases aligning to TRBD1. With V trimmed by 3 bases and J by 4 bases, 8 bases remained unmatched. The CDR3 covers 16 residues. Germline lookup yields CDR1 SGHTA and CDR2 FQGNSA. CDR3 DNA sequence: TGTGCCAGCAGCTTGACCGGGACAGCGGTCACCGGGGAGCTGTTTTTT. This encodes CASSLTGTAVTGELFF.

V usage is TRBV18 and J usage is TRBJ2-5; D tentatively reads TRBD1 or TRBD2 (6 bases each). CDR3 length: 14 amino acids. With 4 bases removed from V and 1 base from J, the gap between germline ends came to 10 bases. Germline V gives CDR1 KGHSH, CDR2 LQKENI. The CDR3 reads CASSRSGAQETQYF. The CDR3, as DNA: TGTGCCAGCTCACGCTCGGGGGCCCAAGAGACCCAGTACTTC.

The chain links TRBV3-1 (or the pseudogene TRBV3-2) to TRBJ2-7; a weak D match, TRBD2 (6 bases). The germline V gene has CDR1 LGHDT and CDR2 YNNKEL (reference sequence). V dropped 0 bases and J dropped 6 bases, with 12 bases sitting between them. This CDR3 region has 14 residues. Written as DNA, the CDR3 is TGTGCCAGCAGCCAAGATACTAGCTATCGCGAGCAGTACTTC. It encodes CASSQDTSYREQYF.

The chain links TRBV4-1 to TRBJ1-3; no definite D call. Germline V gives CDR1 MGHRA, CDR2 YSYEKL. V lost 0 bases and J lost 0, with 12 bases in between. The CDR3 length is 17 residues. Here the CDR3 reads CASSQEGTPRSGNTIYF. In nucleotides, the CDR3 is TGCGCCAGCAGCCAAGAAGGCACTCCCCGCTCTGGAAACACCATATATTTT.

The V and J genes are TRBV5-1 and TRBJ1-4; 8 nucleotides align to TRBD1. This CDR3 contains 15 residues. J was trimmed by 4 bases and V by 4 bases; bases with no gene match: 6. CDR1 and CDR2 (germline): SGHRS, YFSETQ. CDR3 sequence: CASSPSTGDNEKLFF. Here the CDR3 DNA reads TGCGCCAGCAGCCCCTCGACAGGGGATAATGAAAAACTGTTTTTT.

This clone has a single count. The V call is TRBV19, the J call TRBJ1-4, with 7 positions matching TRBD1. V was clipped by 4 bases and J by 2 bases; unmatched bases: 7. This CDR3 is built from 16 residues. CDR1 and CDR2 (germline): LNHDA, SQIVND (reference sequence). CDR3 region: CASSRAQGITNEKLFF. The CDR3 bases are TGTGCCAGTAGTAGGGCACAGGGGATCACTAATGAAAAACTGTTTTTT.

This clone was recorded only once. CDR3 coding DNA: TGTGCCAGTATGCGGGGGTCAGGCTCCTTACTCTATGGCTACACCTTC. This sequence encodes CASMRGSGSLLYGYTF. The V call is TRBV19, the J call TRBJ1-2; D may be TRBD1 (5 bases). The CDR3 runs to 16 residues. Germline V lookup: CDR1 LNHDA, CDR2 SQIVND (reference sequence). Deletions cut 7 bases from V and 4 bases from J, with 22 bases between. The full variable domain, completed using reference TRBV19 and TRBJ1-2, is DGGITQSPKYLFRKEGQNVTLSCEQNLNHDAMYWYRQDPGQGLRLIYYSQIVNDFQKGDIAEGYSVSREKKESFPLTVTSAQKNPTAFYLCASMRGSGSLLYGYTFGSGTRLTVV.

The chain carries TRBV25-1 and TRBJ2-7; D is unclear. V was clipped by 3 bases and J by 2 bases, with 11 bases between them. The CDR3 is made up of 14 amino acids. Germline CDR1 MGHDK, CDR2 SYGVNS. The CDR3 nucleotides read TGTGCCAGCAGTGAGTTCGGCAGGACCTACGAGCAGTACTTC. It is translated as CASSEFGRTYEQYF.